The clone carrying this TCR beta chain was counted at least ten times. The antigen is undetermined. Germline CDR1 is SGHRS and CDR2 is YFSETQ. The CDR3 extends over 13 amino acids. The V and J ends lost 1 base and 6 bases respectively, with 10 bases between them. The sample is drawn from a study of T cells in Graves' hyperthyroidism and ophthalmopathy. Overall study findings and caveats: Most thyroid-expanded clonotypes above 0.001 were also found in blood.

The investigators amplified TCR beta CDR3 regions from RNA transcripts. The study used the HTBI primer set for a first-round RT-PCR of the TCR CDR3. TCRdb analysed the multiplex PCR reads with MiXCR anew, one entry per CDR3 protein. The table lists some 600,000 distinct CDR3 sequences, approximately 14% of them singletons, with 5.5% to 7.5% in the top ten. Each diagnosis drew on symptoms, thyroxine, TRAb, thyroid ultrasound and orbital computed tomography findings. The rearrangement joins TRBV5-1 to TRBJ1-1; D call uncertain. The sample consisted of blood. The clonotype was recovered from a woman aged 25 to 45 with Graves' hyperthyroidism that later progressed to Graves' ophthalmopathy. CDR3 region: CASSLSGSAEAFF. As DNA, the CDR3 is TGCGCCAGCAGCTTGTCGGGGTCAGCTGAAGCTTTCTTT. Supplemented by reference TRBV5-1 and TRBJ1-1, the full variable domain reads KAGVTQTPRYLIKTRGQQVTLSCSPISGHRSVSWYQQTPGQGLQFLFEYFSETQRNKGNFPGRFSGRQFSNSRSEMNVSTLELGDSALYLCASSLSGSAEAFFGQGTRLTVV.